The entry below describes one T cell receptor (beta chain). What antigen it recognizes has not been identified. Per-base quality was not reported, and no clone a single base away is much larger than it. The data derive from a study of blood T cell repertoires in COVID-19 (dated by TCRdb to about 2020). About the study as a whole: Samples from collaborators originated in the United States, Italy and Spain and spanned both the acute and convalescent phases of COVID-19. The material from the prospective study consisted of cDNA or gDNA derived from T cells, B-cell-depleted T cells, or PBMCs. The dataset comprised deeply sampled blood TCRbeta repertoires from subjects exposed to, actively infected with, or recovered from COVID-19. The repertoires were released in a freely available public database meant as a resource for research on the immune response to SARS-CoV-2. Samples came from the ongoing ImmuneRACE study (first 160 participants) plus 1,254 subjects from 6 global collaborators. The sample metadata nearly always contained a de-identified subject ID, COVID-19 status, age in years and sex. Where HLA class I and class II types were available, the types were taken from metadata supplied by the sample provider, not from assay-based typing. Overall results and qualifications from the work: How much clinical and demographic metadata was included differed by source and by participant, and the metadata was provided uncurated.

The CDR3 goes from the cysteine to the phenylalanine over 15 residues. Just the 45-base CDR3 DNA is kept, in frame starting at base 1. V loses 3 bases at its end and J loses 6 bases; junction bases beyond the gene matches: 9. CDR1 and CDR2, looked up from the germline V gene, are SGHRS and YFSETQ. One collaborating source in Seattle enrolled patients during active infection and followed them longitudinally through the course of disease. Whole blood was collected in K2EDTA tubes by collaborating institutions according to the institutions' own protocols. For TCRbeta analysis, collaborator samples were shipped as frozen whole blood, as isolated PBMCs, or as DNA extracted from either sample type. TCRbeta CDR3 regions were amplified from genomic DNA using the immunoSEQ Assay, a bias-controlled multiplex PCR. The original methods were these. The number of nucleated cells in each sample was estimated from the amplification of reference gene primers within the assay. To quantify the absolute abundance of each unique TCRbeta CDR3 rearrangement, sequence reads were collapsed and filtered. For each sample, productive Simpson clonality was calculated by taking the square root of Simpson's diversity index across productive rearrangements. Entries here come from immuneACCESS through TCRdb and include only in-frame sequences with V and J called. Some clones fail to appear in such tables; in the studies checked, an unresolved V gene covers under half of the shortfall, and the cause of the remainder is unknown. Clone size and the V and J calls come from that table; the DNA yielded D and trimming. For this sample the table gives about 200,000 clones, of which 82% were detected only once. The ten biggest clones cover under 8.5% of the sample.

The sequencing input was peripheral blood. The receptor comes from an elderly woman with COVID-19, enrolled during active disease. This chain is built from TRBV5-1 and TRBJ2-1, with 7 bases aligning to TRBD2. The nucleotides are TGCGCCAGCAGCTCCACCGCGGGAGTCATCAATGAGCAGTTCTTC. Translated, this gives CASSSTAGVINEQFF.